Included here is one TCR beta chain sequence, with context. This record belongs to a study of blood T cell repertoires in COVID-19. Clones were sequenced by immunoSEQ multiplex PCR, and TCRdb holds only the in-frame ones, with some missing. In the table there are around 87,000 clones, 60% to 85% of which are singletons. The length of the CDR3 is 16 residues. Trimming removed 3 bases from V and 4 bases from J, with 13 bases in between. The germline gives CDR1 LGHNA, CDR2 YNFKEQ. The sequenced sample was peripheral blood. This TCR derives from a woman aged 80 or over with acute or convalescent COVID-19. The chain is built from TRBV4-2 and TRBJ2-6; tentatively, D is TRBD1 (5 bases). CDR3 bases: TGTGCCAGCAGCCAGAGCCAGGGTGCGGGGGCCAACGTCCTGACTTTC. It yields the protein CASSQSQGAGANVLTF.